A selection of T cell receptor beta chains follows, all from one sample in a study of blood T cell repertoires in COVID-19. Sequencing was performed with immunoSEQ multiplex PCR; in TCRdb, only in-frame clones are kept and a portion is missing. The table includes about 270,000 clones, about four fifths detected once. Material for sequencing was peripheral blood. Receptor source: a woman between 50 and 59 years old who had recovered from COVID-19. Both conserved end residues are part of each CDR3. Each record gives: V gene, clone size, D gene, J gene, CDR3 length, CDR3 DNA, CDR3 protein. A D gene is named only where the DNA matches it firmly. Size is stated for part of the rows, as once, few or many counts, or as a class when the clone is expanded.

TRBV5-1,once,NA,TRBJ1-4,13,TGCGCCAGTTCAGGGTCAACTAATGAAAAACTGTTTTTT,CASSGSTNEKLFF
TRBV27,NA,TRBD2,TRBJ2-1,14,TGTGCCAGCACGGGACTAGGGGGATACAATGAGCAGTTCTTC,CASTGLGGYNEQFF
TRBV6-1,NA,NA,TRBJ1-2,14,TGTGCCAGCAGTGAAGAGCCAGGAAACTATGGCTACACCTTC,CASSEEPGNYGYTF
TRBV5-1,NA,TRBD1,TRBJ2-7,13,TGCGCCAGCAGATCACAGGGGGCAGGCGAGCAGTACTTC,CASRSQGAGEQYF
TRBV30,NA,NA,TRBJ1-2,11,TGTGCCTGCCAAATGACACGTTCGTTCTCCTTC,CACQMTRSFSF
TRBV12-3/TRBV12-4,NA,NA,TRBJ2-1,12,TGTGCCAGCACCGTGGCTAGACTTGAGCAGTTCTTC,CASTVARLEQFF
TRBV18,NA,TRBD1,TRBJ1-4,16,TGTGCCAGCTCACCACCGGGACAGGGGCCCGGAGAAAAACTGTTTTTT,CASSPPGQGPGEKLFF
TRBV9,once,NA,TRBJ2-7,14,TGTGCCAGCAGCGTAGGGGGACAAGCCTACGAGCAGTACTTC,CASSVGGQAYEQYF
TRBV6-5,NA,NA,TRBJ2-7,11,TGTGCCAGCAGTCACCTCCGGAGGCAGTACTTC,CASSHLRRQYF
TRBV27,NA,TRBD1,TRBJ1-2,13,TGTGCCAGCAGCGAGGGGGCAATCTATGGCTACACCTTC,CASSEGAIYGYTF
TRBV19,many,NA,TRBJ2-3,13,TGTGCCAGTAGTCACTTCGGTACAGATACGCAGTATTTT,CASSHFGTDTQYF
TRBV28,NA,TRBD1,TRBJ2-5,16,TGTGCCAGCAGTTGCAGACAGGGGGAGGACCAAGAGACCCAGTACTTC,CASSCRQGEDQETQYF
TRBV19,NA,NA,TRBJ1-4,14,TGTGCCAGTAGGTTCGGCGGAGGTAATGAAAAACTGTTTTTT,CASRFGGGNEKLFF
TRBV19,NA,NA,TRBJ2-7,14,TGTGCCAGTAGTATAGGGGGGCCGTCATCTGAGCAGTACTTC,CASSIGGPSSEQYF
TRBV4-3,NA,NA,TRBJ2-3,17,TGCGCCAGCAGCCAAGATCTGGGAAGTGGGAGGGGGGATACGCAGTATTTT,CASSQDLGSGRGDTQYF
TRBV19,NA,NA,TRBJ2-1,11,TGTGCCAGTAGTCTCGGGGGTGAGCAGTTCTTC,CASSLGGEQFF
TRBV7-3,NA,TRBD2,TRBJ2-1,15,TGTGCCAGCAGCGGGACTAGCGAAACCTACAATGAGCAGTTCTTC,CASSGTSETYNEQFF
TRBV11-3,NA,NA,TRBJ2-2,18,TGTGCCAGCAGTCGCGATCCCCCTAGCTCTTCGAACACCGGGGAGCTGTTTTTT,CASSRDPPSSSNTGELFF
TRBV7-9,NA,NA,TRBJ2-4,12,TGTGCCAGCAGCTTAGAACAGTCCATTCAGTACTTC,CASSLEQSIQYF
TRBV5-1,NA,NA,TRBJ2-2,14,TGCGCCAGCTGTCCCGGAGGAGTTGCCGGGGAGCTGTTTTTT,CASCPGGVAGELFF
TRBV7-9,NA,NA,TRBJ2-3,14,TGTGCCAGCAGGGCGGAGGTACGCATAGATACGCAGTATTTT,CASRAEVRIDTQYF
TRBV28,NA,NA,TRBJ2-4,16,TGTGCCAGCAGTCCCCCAGGGGAGGGGGCCAAAAACATTCAGTACTTC,CASSPPGEGAKNIQYF
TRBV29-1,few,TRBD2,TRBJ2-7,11,TGCAGCGTGCAGCGGGACTACGAGCAGTACTTC,CSVQRDYEQYF
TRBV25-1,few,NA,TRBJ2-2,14,TGTGCCAGCAGTGCCTGGACTATTTTGGGGGAGCTGTTTTTT,CASSAWTILGELFF
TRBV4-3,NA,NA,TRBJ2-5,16,TGCGCCAGCAGCCAAGTTTCAGGGGAGTACCAAGAGACCCAGTACTTC,CASSQVSGEYQETQYF
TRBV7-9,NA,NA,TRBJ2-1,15,TGTGCCAGCAGCGCATTCCGGGACTTCTACAATGAGCAGTTCTTC,CASSAFRDFYNEQFF
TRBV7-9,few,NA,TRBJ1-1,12,TGTGCCAGCAGCTTCTCGAACACTGAAGCTTTCTTT,CASSFSNTEAFF
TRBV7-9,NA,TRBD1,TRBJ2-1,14,TGTGCCAGCAGAAAACGGACAGGGAGAAATGAGCAGTTCTTC,CASRKRTGRNEQFF
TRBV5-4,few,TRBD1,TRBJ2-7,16,TGTGCCAGCAGCCCGCCCCCGGACAGGGGAACCTACGAGCAGTACTTC,CASSPPPDRGTYEQYF
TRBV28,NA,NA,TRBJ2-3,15,TGTGCCAGCGGGGGAGCGGAGGGGCGGGCTTCTACGCAGTATTTT,CASGGAEGRASTQYF